Each of the 12 T cell receptor beta chains below was sequenced from the same sample in a study of cytomegalovirus exposure and HLA in healthy donors. The PCR ran on 60 Vbeta and 13 Jbeta primers. Assay: immunoSEQ multiplex PCR; the TCRdb copy retains only in-frame clones and omits some. There are 79,000 or so clones in the sample; roughly two thirds occur only once, and about 16% lies in the top ten. Sequences were obtained from PBMCs. The receptor source for this set is a woman aged 40 to 55 in good health and CMV-seropositive.

This chain links TRBV7-9 with TRBJ2-5, with 9 bases that match TRBD1. Germline CDR1 reads SEHNR; CDR2 reads FQNEAQ (reference sequence). Losses at the gene ends were 10 bases for V and 5 bases for J; bases not matched to a gene: 11. The CDR3 is 14 residues long. The DNA of the CDR3 is TGTGCCACCGACTACAGGGGGCGGAGGGAGACCCAGTACTTC. Its protein is CATDYRGRRETQYF.

The gene calls are TRBV6-5 and TRBJ2-7, with TRBD1 matching 8 bases. V lost 0 bases, J lost 3 bases, and 7 bases stayed unmatched. This CDR3 is 16 amino acids long. The germline V gene has CDR1 MNHEY and CDR2 SVGAGI. CDR3 nucleotides: TGTGCCAGCAGTTACTCCGGGACAGGTGATTTCTACGAGCAGTACTTC. This codes for CASSYSGTGDFYEQYF.

This clone was seen a few times. DNA of the CDR3: TGTGCCAGCAGCCAGGGGGGTAGGGACTACACCTTC. Translating gives CASSQGGRDYTF. V and J are TRBV5-4 and TRBJ1-2; 7 positions agree with TRBD1. CDR3 length: 12 residues. CDR1 and CDR2 (germline): SGHNT, YYREEE (reference sequence). The junction had 7 bases not matched to a gene; V was cut back by 4 bases and J by 10 bases.

The chain is built from TRBV4-3 and TRBJ2-1; 8 bases map to TRBD1. The CDR3 is 15 residues long. CDR1 LGHNA and CDR2 YSLEER come from the germline V gene. V lost 1 base to trimming and J lost 3 bases; unmatched junction nucleotides: 2. The CDR3: CASSQVGQGYNEQFF. The CDR3 nucleotides read TGCGCCAGCAGCCAAGTAGGACAGGGCTACAATGAGCAGTTCTTC.

This clone appeared a single time. The chain combines TRBV19 with TRBJ2-5, with 7 nucleotides matching TRBD1. The ends lost 5 bases at V and 2 bases at J; junction bases unmatched: 5. There are 14 residues in the CDR3. CDR1 is LNHDA, CDR2 SQIVND, per germline (reference sequence). The CDR3 loop is CASSDRQGQETQYF. The CDR3 nucleotides are TGTGCCAGTAGTGACAGACAGGGTCAAGAGACCCAGTACTTC.

J is TRBJ2-3 and V is TRBV5-6, with a possible D match to TRBD1 (6 bases). This CDR3 has 13 residues. Trimming stripped 1 base from V and 6 bases from J, with 9 bases between. Germline CDR1 is SGHDT and CDR2 is YYEEEE. Here the CDR3 reads CASSLQGRDTQYF. Here the CDR3 DNA reads TGTGCCAGCAGCTTGCAGGGGCGGGATACGCAGTATTTT.

This sequence joins TRBV9 and TRBJ1-4; 7 nucleotides agree with TRBD1. The CDR3 totals 13 residues. V lost 7 bases, J lost 3 bases, and 3 bases stayed unmatched. Looked up from germline, CDR1 is SGDLS and CDR2 is YYNGEE. The DNA for the CDR3 is TGTGCCAGCGGCGGGACAGCTAATGAAAAACTGTTTTTT. This encodes CASGGTANEKLFF.

V is TRBV2 and J is TRBJ1-5, with 7 positions matching TRBD1. Per germline, CDR1 SNHLY and CDR2 FYNNEI. The J segment lost 7 bases and the V segment lost 2 bases, leaving 14 bases of the junction unmatched. This CDR3 contains 17 residues. DNA for the CDR3: TGTGCCAGCAGTGAAAGGGGGCTGGGGCCCACGGGGCAGCCCCAGCATTTT. This sequence encodes CASSERGLGPTGQPQHF.

With regard to this clone: At one end the junction does not follow the germline gene, possibly because of a read error. The V and J genes are TRBV7-7 and TRBJ2-2, with D possibly TRBD2 on 6 matching bases. This CDR3 contains 12 residues. Germline V gene data show CDR1 as SSHAT and CDR2 as FNYEAQ (reference sequence). Here the CDR3 DNA reads TGTGCTAGCACCGGGGGCACCGGGGAGCTGTTTTTT. This translates into CASTGGTGELFF.

This chain joins TRBV4-2 and TRBJ1-3; D possibly corresponds to TRBD1 (5 bases). The CDR3 loop spans 16 amino acids. V was cut by 5 bases and J by 0 bases, with 14 bases left in between. The germline CDR1 and CDR2 sequences are LGHNA and YNFKEQ. The CDR3 nucleotides read TGTGCCAGCAGCGGAGGGACCCTAGACTCTGGAAACACCATATATTTT. Encoded protein: CASSGGTLDSGNTIYF.

The chain has TRBV5-4 and TRBJ1-2; tentatively, D is TRBD1 (5 bases). The CDR3 is made up of 16 amino acids. Germline CDR1 and CDR2: SGHNT and YYREEE (reference sequence). V gave up 4 bases and J gave up 4 bases, with 20 bases separating them. The CDR3 is CASSLPLGAGTYGYTF. Here the CDR3 DNA reads TGTGCCAGCAGCCTTCCCTTGGGCGCGGGGACCTATGGCTACACCTTC.

V and J are TRBV7-6 and TRBJ2-5; TRBD2 matches at 11 bases. The trim removed 3 bases at V and 5 bases at J, leaving 5 bases unmatched. The CDR3 extends over 15 amino acids. Germline-derived CDR1 and CDR2 are SGHVS and FNYEAQ. The CDR3 is CASSFSGGAFETQYF. CDR3 bases: TGTGCCAGCAGCTTTAGCGGGGGGGCCTTTGAGACCCAGTACTTC.